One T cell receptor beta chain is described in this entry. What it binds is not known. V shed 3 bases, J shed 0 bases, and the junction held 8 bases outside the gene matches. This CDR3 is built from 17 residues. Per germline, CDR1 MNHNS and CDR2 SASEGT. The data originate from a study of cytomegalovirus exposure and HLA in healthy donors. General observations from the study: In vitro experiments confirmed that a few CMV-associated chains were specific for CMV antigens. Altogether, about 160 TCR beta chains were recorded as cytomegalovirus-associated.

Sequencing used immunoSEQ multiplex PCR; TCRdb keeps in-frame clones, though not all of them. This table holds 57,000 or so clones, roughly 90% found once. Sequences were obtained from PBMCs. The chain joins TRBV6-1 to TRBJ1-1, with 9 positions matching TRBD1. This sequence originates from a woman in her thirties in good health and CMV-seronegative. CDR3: CASSDINRGRLNTEAFF. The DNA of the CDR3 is TGTGCCAGCAGTGATATTAACAGGGGGCGCCTGAACACTGAAGCTTTCTTT.